The sequence of this TCR beta chain was determined in a study of cytomegalovirus exposure and HLA in healthy donors. Notes on the study in general: TCR clusters originating in the first cohort tended to co-occur in the roughly 120 validation repertoires, according to a later analysis. Most TCRs appeared rarely, but some public TCRs recurred in many donors. The classifier was said to identify cytomegalovirus status with high specificity and sensitivity.

On this clone itself: Its antigen is not known.

The data were produced by immunoSEQ multiplex PCR, yet TCRdb's version contains in-frame clones alone and is incomplete. This table has about 150,000 clones, more than 85% appearing once. This TCR was recovered from a man aged 18 to 30 in good health and CMV-seronegative. The sequencing input was PBMCs.

For the CDR3, the DNA is TGTGCCACCAGCAGAGAACCTAACAGGGGAGATCAGCCCCAGCATTTT. This encodes CATSREPNRGDQPQHF. The rearrangement links TRBV15 to TRBJ1-5, with 7 bases aligning to TRBD1. The germline CDR1 and CDR2 sequences are LNHNV and YYDKDF (reference sequence). Germline trimming cut 0 bases from V and 5 bases from J; bases unmatched to any gene: 7. This CDR3 is 16 amino acids long.